The 9 T cell receptor beta chains below come from one sample, sequenced in a study of T cell repertoires in cytomegalovirus infection. TCRdb reanalysed the reads using MiXCR and keeps one entry per CDR3 protein. The sample has hundreds of thousands of distinct CDR3 sequences; approximately 46% are singletons. Their target antigens are unknown. This specimen consisted of cultured PBMCs, obtained from culture after CMV antigen stimulation. These receptors all stem from a human donor in good health (CMV status not recorded). Some clones in this sample may be carry-over from other donors' samples.

The V call is TRBV18, the J call TRBJ2-7; TRBD1 is a possible D gene (6 bases). CDR1 KGHSH and CDR2 LQKENI come from the germline V gene. The CDR3 length is 14 residues. Trimming took 5 bases from V and 2 from J, leaving 13 bases between them. In nucleotides, the CDR3 is TGTGCCAGCTCAAGGGCAGGGGCTACCTACGAGCAGTACTTC. Protein product: CASSRAGATYEQYF. Full variable domain (remainder filled in from reference TRBV18 and TRBJ2-7): NAGVMQNPRHLVRRRGQEARLRCSPMKGHSHVYWYRQLPEEGLKFMVYLQKENIIDESGMPKERFSAEFPKEGPSILRIQQVVRGDSAAYFCASSRAGATYEQYFGPGTRLTVT.

The V and J genes are TRBV20-1 and TRBJ2-2; D remains unclear. V shed 0 bases and J shed 2 bases, with 10 bases lying between them. Germline V gene lookup returns CDR1 DFQATT and CDR2 SNEGSKA (reference sequence). The CDR3 sequence is 15 residues long. The CDR3 DNA sequence: TGCAGTGCTAGAGATTCTGTAGCCAACACCGGGGAGCTGTTTTTT. Translating it yields CSARDSVANTGELFF.

This chain uses TRBV4-3 with TRBJ1-1; D is undetermined. The CDR3 contains 14 residues. CDR1 and CDR2 from the germline V gene are LGHNA and YSLEER. V lost 0 bases and J lost 1, with 6 bases in between. CDR3 nucleotide sequence: TGCGCCAGCAGCCAAGATTTTTGGAACACTGAAGCTTTCTTT. This translates into CASSQDFWNTEAFF.

This clonotype showed up just a few times. J is TRBJ2-1 and V is TRBV11-2; TRBD1 matches 7 bases. The germline gives CDR1 SGHAT, CDR2 FQNNGV. The CDR3 contains 15 residues. Losses at the gene ends were 5 bases for V and 9 bases for J; bases not matched to a gene: 13. CDR3 DNA: TGTGCCAGCAGCGTGTCCGGGACAGACTTATCTGAGCAGTTCTTC. Translated: CASSVSGTDLSEQFF. Full variable domain (missing parts from reference TRBV11-2 and TRBJ2-1): EAGVAQSPRYKIIEKRQSVAFWCNPISGHATLYWYQQILGQGPKLLIQFQNNGVVDDSQLPKDRFSAERLKGVDSTLKIQPAKLEDSAVYLCASSVSGTDLSEQFFGPGTRLTVL.

The gene calls are TRBV27 and TRBJ2-2, with 10 positions matching TRBD1. CDR1 is MNHEY, CDR2 SMNVEV, per germline (reference sequence). V dropped 7 bases and J dropped 6; count of bases not matched to a gene: 8. The CDR3 is made up of 15 amino acids. The CDR3 reads CASTPGQGRAGELFF. Here the CDR3 DNA reads TGTGCCAGCACCCCGGGACAGGGGAGGGCCGGGGAGCTGTTTTTT.

This sequence joins TRBV6-6 and TRBJ2-1, with TRBD1 identical over 10 bases. This CDR3 has 21 residues. Unmatched junction bases numbered 19, after V lost 5 bases and J lost 0 bases. In germline, CDR1 is MNHNY, CDR2 SVGAGI (reference sequence). The CDR3 spells CASSHETWGQGTYSSYNEQFF. The CDR3 bases are TGTGCCAGCAGTCACGAAACGTGGGGACAGGGGACGTATAGCTCCTACAATGAGCAGTTCTTC.

The V call is TRBV9, the J call TRBJ1-3; TRBD1 agrees at 11 bases. Losses at the gene ends were 4 bases for V and 4 bases for J; bases not matched to a gene: 7. The germline V gene encodes CDR1 SGDLS and CDR2 YYNGEE. This CDR3 spans 16 amino acids. The CDR3 loop reads CASSPTGQGAGNTIYF. The CDR3 DNA reads as TGTGCCAGCAGCCCTACCGGACAGGGGGCAGGAAACACCATATATTTT.

V and J are TRBV7-2 and TRBJ2-2; TRBD2 might be the D (5 bases). From germline, CDR1 is SGHTA and CDR2 FQGNSA. There are 10 residues in the CDR3. As DNA, the CDR3 is TGTGCAGAGGGCACCGGGGAGCTGTTTTTT. Amino acids: CAEGTGELFF.

This chain links TRBV7-8 with TRBJ2-7; TRBD2 agrees at 14 bases. CDR3 length: 16 residues. J gave up 1 base and V 5 bases, and 4 bases lay outside the gene matches. The germline CDR1 and CDR2 sequences are SGHVS and FQNEAQ. The CDR3 loop reads CASSPTSGRGSYEQYF. The CDR3, as DNA: TGTGCCAGCAGCCCGACTAGCGGGAGGGGGTCCTACGAGCAGTACTTC.